This T cell receptor beta chain originates from a study of vaccination and CD4 T cells after COVID-19 (dated by TCRdb to 2022 to 2024). In terms of the full investigation: SARS-CoV-2 positivity had been established in the convalescent patients by nasal swab PCR, and mild disease was recorded in roughly 10 of these patients and severe disease in one. Six males and four females were included in the convalescent cohort, with two Hispanic individuals, seven Caucasians, two Asians and one multiracial person represented. Participants received two doses of either the Pfizer-BioNTech BNT162b2 vaccine (n=8) or the Moderna mRNA-1273 vaccine (n=2). Post-COVID blood samples from convalescent patients were collected a median of 101 days after diagnosis, with a range of 35 to 161 days. The time from the second vaccine dose to post-vaccine blood sampling had a median of roughly 77 days and ranged from about 13 to 250 days. Culture stimuli were overlapping spike peptide pools from SARS-CoV-2 and from the common cold coronaviruses HCoV-NL63, HCoV-OC43 and HCoV-229E. As controls, cultures received a CEFX viral epitope pool (the positive control), an HIV-1 Nef peptide pool (the negative control), or no peptide at all. In over 8 COVID-19 convalescent patients and a handful of infection-naive healthy vaccine recipients, the spike-specific CD4+ TCR repertoire before mRNA vaccination was compared with the repertoire after mRNA vaccination.

Library method: PCR. TCR sequencing of DNA from cultured CD4+ T cells used the Oncomine TCR Beta short-read assay at the Johns Hopkins FTIC core. The QIAamp micro DNA kit was used to extract genomic DNA from the cultured CD4+ T cells. The Oncomine TCR Beta libraries from cultured CD4+ T cells were pooled using unique dual indexes and then sequenced on an Illumina iSeq 100. On the authors' methods: Non-productive sequences were removed, and CDR3s that did not start with C, did not end with F or W, or were shorter than 7 amino acids were discarded. Antigen-specific clonotypes were identified with the MANAFEST web application by comparing peptide-stimulated wells with reference and other culture wells. Positive clones required FDR below 0.05, an odds ratio above 5, and productive frequency above 0.1% in at least two of three replicate wells. Clonotypes that were significantly expanded in both SARS-CoV-2 spike wells and at least one common cold coronavirus spike condition were defined as cross-reactive. Similarity between CDR3 sequences was evaluated in R version 3.6.1 using Levenshtein distances (stringdist) and unrooted phylogenetic trees (ape). Through fastp at Q25 and MiXCR, TCRdb rebuilt clones from the public reads, retaining in-frame beta chains. Duplicate CDR3 protein sequences are folded into a single record with the most common DNA and genes. TCRdb, rather than the study authors, made the V and J calls. The sample profile shows about 7,700 distinct CDR3 sequences; over 60% of them were found once. The ten largest clonotypes hold about a third of the sample.

Concerning this clonotype: Its cognate antigen has yet to be identified. Base qualities are missing; no much larger clone stands one base away.

Via the germline V gene, CDR1 is SGHTA and CDR2 FQGNSA. V sheds 5 bases and J sheds 7 bases, leaving 22 bases between their ends. The CDR3 spans 16 residues, from the cysteine through the phenylalanine. Here the CDR3 DNA is all that survives: 48 bases in frame from base 1. What the treatment or condition label conveys for this sample: roughly 10-day PBMC culture with coronavirus spike peptide pools or control peptides (ViraFEST assay). The study used the ViraFEST assay, which expanded antigen-specific T cells with peptide pools and then identified expanded clonotypes by TCR sequencing. The convalescent patients' positive SARS-CoV-2 PCR tests were from March to December 2020, which was before the Alpha, Beta and Delta variants emerged in the United States. PBMCs were cultured at approximately 2.1 million per well in IMDM supplemented with 5% human AB serum and 9.5 to 10 IU/ml IL-2, with roughly 10 ug/ml peptide pools added. Half of the culture medium was replaced with fresh IL-2-containing medium on days 3 and 7. After nine to eleven days of culture, CD4+ T cells were isolated by negative selection with the EasySep CD4+ T cell isolation kit. Ficoll-Paque Plus gradient centrifugation was used to isolate PBMCs from whole blood, and the isolated PBMCs were then either used fresh or cryopreserved at -140C. Triplicate wells were generally used for each culture condition.

What the study reported, not specific to this receptor: Only a relatively small number of convalescent patients were included in the study, and early timepoints following natural infection were not analyzed. In convalescent patients, nearly all vaccine-specific clones (304 of 307) were found to be mono-reactive for SARS-CoV-2 spike rather than cross-reactive with common cold coronaviruses. In convalescent patients, a median roughly 86% of post-vaccine SARS-CoV-2-reactive clones were detected only after vaccination, suggesting vaccine-specific priming. Although the median number of SARS-CoV-2-reactive clonotypes went up from approximately 20 after infection to about 38 after vaccination, the increase was not significant.

This clonotype was obtained from a human donor who had recovered from COVID-19. Sequencing was performed on CD4+ T cells from blood, cultured in vitro. The chain couples TRBV7-2 to TRBJ2-3; the D region possibly corresponds to TRBD1 (6 bases align). In nucleotide form, the sequence is TGTGCCAGCAGCCTGACGTGGGACACGAGACGAAATACGCAGTATTTT. It translates as CASSLTWDTRRNTQYF.